This T cell receptor beta chain stems from a study of blood T cell repertoires in COVID-19. This clone was found once. The CDR3 runs to 15 residues. The junction had 4 bases not matched to a gene; V was cut back by 6 bases and J by 1 base. Looked up from germline, CDR1 is SGHRS and CDR2 is YFSETQ. Here immunoSEQ multiplex PCR was the method, and the copy in TCRdb shows in-frame clones only, minus some. The sample has 250,000 or so clones; about 88% are singletons. The receptor was isolated from a middle-aged woman who had recovered from COVID-19. The V and J genes are TRBV5-1 and TRBJ1-1; 12 positions match TRBD1. Sequenced: peripheral blood. CDR3 coding DNA: TGCGCCAGCAAGGGGACAGGGGGCGGGAACACTGAAGCTTTCTTT. Its protein is CASKGTGGGNTEAFF.